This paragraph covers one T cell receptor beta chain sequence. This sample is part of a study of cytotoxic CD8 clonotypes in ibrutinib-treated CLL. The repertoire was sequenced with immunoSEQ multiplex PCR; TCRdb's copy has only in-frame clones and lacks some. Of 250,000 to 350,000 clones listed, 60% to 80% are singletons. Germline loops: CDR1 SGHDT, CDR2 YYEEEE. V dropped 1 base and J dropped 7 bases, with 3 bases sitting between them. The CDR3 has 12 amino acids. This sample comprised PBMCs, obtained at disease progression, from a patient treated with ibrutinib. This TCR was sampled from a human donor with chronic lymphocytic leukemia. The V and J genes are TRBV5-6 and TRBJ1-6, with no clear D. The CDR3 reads CASSLLNSPLHF. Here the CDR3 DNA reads TGTGCCAGCAGCTTGCTGAATTCACCCCTCCACTTT. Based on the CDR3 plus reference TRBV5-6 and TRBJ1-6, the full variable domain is DAGVTQSPTHLIKTRGQQVTLRCSPKSGHDTVSWYQQALGQGPQFIFQYYEEEERQRGNFPDRFSGHQFPNYSSELNVNALLLGDSALYLCASSLLNSPLHFGNGTRLTVT.